This T cell receptor (beta chain) derives from a study of molecular identifiers for immune sequencing clone quantification. Study-wide results and limits: Sharing of a barcode by identical TCR molecules could cause highly expanded clone sizes to be underestimated. A single cell's spiked Jurkat TCR RNA was reportedly detectable among one million naive cells.

In the case of this clonotype: Its antigen is as yet unknown.

TCRdb re-derived calls from the PCR reads in MiXCR, one entry per CDR3 protein. The table has 490,000 or so distinct CDR3 sequences, roughly 24% seen once. CDR1 is DFQATT, CDR2 SNEGSKA, per germline (reference sequence). Unmatched junction bases numbered 13, after V lost 4 bases and J lost 2 bases. This CDR3 region has 17 residues. For naive CD8 T cells, sorting used the CD8+CD4-CCR7+CD45RA+ phenotype. The sample taken for sequencing was naive CD8+ T cells from blood, with Jurkat cell RNA spiked in. Subset of the sample: FACS-sorted CD8+CD4-CCR7+CD45RA+ naive T cells. This clonotype originated in a human donor in good health. Some libraries in this study had Jurkat cell RNA spiked in. The chain is built from TRBV20-1 and TRBJ2-2, with 7 bases aligning to TRBD2. For the CDR3, the DNA is TGCAGTGCTATAACCCTCTCGCGGGAGCAAAACACCGGGGAGCTGTTTTTT. It translates to CSAITLSREQNTGELFF.